The T cell receptor beta chain under discussion was sequenced for a study of blood T cells in healthy people across ages. PCR was performed a second time for roughly 7 to 12 cycles using a sample-barcoded 5' primer and a J-beta primer mix. TCRdb recomputed calls from the 5' RACE reads with MiXCR, one row per CDR3 protein. The table lists 850,000 to 1,100,000 distinct CDR3 sequences, under 40% of them singletons. V gave up 11 bases and J gave up 5 bases; unmatched junction bases: 4. The CDR3 has 13 residues. The V gene's germline CDR1 is SGHTA and CDR2 FQGNSA. Sequencing used blood. The chain recombines TRBV7-2 with TRBJ2-1, with TRBD2 matching 12 bases. This receptor was obtained from a man aged 18 to 29 in good health. The CDR3 protein is CAELAGGHNEQFF. CDR3 sequence (DNA): TGTGCCGAACTAGCGGGGGGCCACAATGAGCAGTTCTTC.